The present T cell receptor (beta chain) was sequenced within a study of OX40 agonist ivuxolimab in advanced cancers. Study context: With a range of about 23 to 90, age averaged approximately 60 years, and about 80% were male. There were three patients with partial responses, one having hepatocellular carcinoma and two cutaneous melanoma.

Sequencing used immunoSEQ multiplex PCR; TCRdb keeps in-frame clones, though not all of them. This sample has 75,000 to 100,000 clones; 70% to 85% occur once, and the top ten carry 5.8%. Deletions cut 7 bases from V and 2 bases from J, with 12 bases between. The CDR3 is 13 residues long. Germline V gene sequence: CDR1 SGHRS, CDR2 YFSETQ. The TCR sequence derives from an adult with an advanced solid tumor such as melanoma, head and neck, liver or kidney cancer. The V and J genes are TRBV5-1 and TRBJ1-1; D not resolved. Material: CD4+ or CD8+ T cells sorted from blood, obtained in a trial of the OX40 agonist ivuxolimab. The CDR3 protein is CASRNEVNTEAFF. In DNA form, the CDR3 reads TGCGCCAGCCGGAACGAGGTTAACACTGAAGCTTTCTTT.